This T cell receptor beta chain was documented in a study of blood T cell repertoires in COVID-19. Germline CDR1 is SGHVS and CDR2 is FNYEAQ. This CDR3 has 14 amino acids. Trimming shortened V by 1 base and J by 0 bases, and 4 bases separated the two germline ends. Sequencing was performed with immunoSEQ multiplex PCR; in TCRdb, only in-frame clones are kept and a portion is missing. Here the sample spans about 90,000 clones, 86% being singletons. J is TRBJ1-3 and V is TRBV7-6; D unresolved. What was sequenced was peripheral blood. This receptor was taken from a man of 80 years or more with active or convalescent COVID-19. The CDR3 region is CASSLGPSGNTIYF. The CDR3 region has the DNA TGTGCCAGCAGCTTAGGGCCCTCTGGAAACACCATATATTTT.